One and the same sample provided the 29 T cell receptor beta chains below, sequenced in a study of blood T cell repertoires in COVID-19. TCRdb keeps only in-frame clones here, not all; method: immunoSEQ multiplex PCR. This sample has about 120,000 clones, with approximately 74% found just once. The sample comprised peripheral blood. The receptors derive from a man aged 60 to 69 with acute or convalescent COVID-19.

In its sample, this clone was seen once. The gene calls are TRBV2 and TRBJ1-2; 7 nucleotides line up with TRBD1. The germline gives CDR1 SNHLY, CDR2 FYNNEI. This CDR3 has 15 residues. V gave up 0 bases and J gave up 3 bases; unmatched junction bases: 4. In DNA, the CDR3 is TGTGCCAGCAGTGAAGCGCAAGGGGGCTACTATGGCTACACCTTC. This encodes CASSEAQGGYYGYTF.

This rearrangement joins TRBV7-9 to TRBJ1-1, with D possibly TRBD1 on 6 matching bases. The CDR3 is 14 residues long. The germline gives CDR1 SEHNR, CDR2 FQNEAQ (reference sequence). The germline V and J ends were trimmed by 6 bases and 2 bases, with 13 bases remaining between them. The DNA of the CDR3 is TGTGCCAGCAGACTACAGGGATTTAACACTGAAGCTTTCTTT. This encodes CASRLQGFNTEAFF.

This clone was detected once. The chain couples TRBV10-1 to TRBJ2-1, with TRBD2 matching over 8 bases. V lost 6 bases to trimming and J lost 9 bases; unmatched junction nucleotides: 10. The CDR3 extends over 14 amino acids. Germline V gives CDR1 WNHNN, CDR2 SYGVQD (reference sequence). CDR3 DNA sequence: TGCGCCAGCAGCGCCGGGACTAGTCTTCGTGAGCAGTTCTTC. Translation: CASSAGTSLREQFF.

This clone appeared a few times. The chain is built from TRBV5-1 and TRBJ1-2; perhaps TRBD1 as D (5 bases). Trimming pared 0 bases from V and 6 bases from J, leaving 12 bases between. There are 14 residues in the CDR3. Germline loops: CDR1 SGHRS, CDR2 YFSETQ. CDR3 protein: CASSLAVGLDGYTF. CDR3 bases: TGCGCCAGCAGCTTGGCCGTGGGGCTGGATGGCTACACCTTC.

The J gene is TRBJ2-2, the V gene TRBV2, with D possibly matching TRBD1 (6 bases). Germline-derived CDR1 and CDR2 are SNHLY and FYNNEI. The CDR3 is 15 residues long. V dropped 0 bases and J dropped 5 bases, with 10 bases sitting between them. As DNA, the CDR3 is TGTGCCAGCAGTGAAGCGCTTCAGGGGACCGGGGAGCTGTTTTTT. Protein sequence: CASSEALQGTGELFF.

This clone was recorded only once. CDR3 sequence: CASSLRGQGSTEAFF. The CDR3 bases are TGTGCCAGCAGCTTAAGGGGACAGGGTTCCACTGAAGCTTTCTTT. V gene TRBV7-3 combines with J gene TRBJ1-1, with 9 bases identical to TRBD1. V shed 1 base and J 4 bases; nucleotides not matched to a gene: 4. CDR3 length equals 15 residues. Germline V lookup: CDR1 SGHTA, CDR2 FQGTGA.

V gene TRBV24-1 combines with J gene TRBJ1-5, with D maybe TRBD1 (6 bases). Between the trimmed V and J ends, which lost 12 bases and 3 bases, there was a span of 14 bases. Germline CDR1 and CDR2: KGHDR and SFDVKD. CDR3 length equals 13 residues. CDR3 sequence: CASARGDNQPQHF. In nucleotides, the CDR3 is TGTGCCTCCGCCAGGGGCGACAATCAGCCCCAGCATTTT.

V gene TRBV5-8 combines with J gene TRBJ2-5, with 10 bases aligning to TRBD1. Germline CDR1 reads SGHTS; CDR2 reads YDEGEE. The CDR3 is 13 residues long. V lost 5 bases and J lost 6; bases outside the gene matches: 4. CDR3 nucleotide sequence: TGTGCCAGCAGAGACAGGGGGCTGAAGACCCAGTACTTC. Translated: CASRDRGLKTQYF.

This chain joins TRBV5-1 and TRBJ2-7; 11 positions match TRBD2. Germline CDR1 is SGHRS and CDR2 is YFSETQ. This CDR3 has 15 residues. J lost 2 bases, V lost 4 bases, and 5 bases had no gene match. The CDR3 spells CASSGTSGGAYEQYF. As DNA, the CDR3 is TGCGCCAGCAGCGGAACTAGCGGGGGAGCCTACGAGCAGTACTTC. Combining the CDR3 with reference TRBV5-1 and TRBJ2-7 gives the whole variable domain KAGVTQTPRYLIKTRGQQVTLSCSPISGHRSVSWYQQTPGQGLQFLFEYFSETQRNKGNFPGRFSGRQFSNSRSEMNVSTLELGDSALYLCASSGTSGGAYEQYFGPGTRLTVT.

V gene TRBV7-3 combines with J gene TRBJ2-6, with TRBD1 matching over 9 bases. The germline V gene has CDR1 SGHTA and CDR2 FQGTGA. The CDR3 has 17 amino acids. V lost 5 bases to trimming and J lost 2 bases; unmatched junction nucleotides: 7. The CDR3 nucleotides read TGTGCCAGCAGCAAAGGGACAGGGTCTACTGGGGCCAACGTCCTGACTTTC. This codes for CASSKGTGSTGANVLTF.

The V call is TRBV7-9, the J call TRBJ1-4; D unresolved. Germline CDR1 SEHNR, CDR2 FQNEAQ (reference sequence). V shed 3 bases and J shed 7 bases, with 15 bases lying between them. There are 15 residues in the CDR3. The CDR3 sequence: CASSLSEGLGEKLFF. CDR3 in DNA: TGTGCCAGCAGCTTGAGTGAGGGTTTAGGTGAAAAACTGTTTTTT.

This clone was seen a single time. The J gene is TRBJ1-2, the V gene TRBV9; D unclear. V lost 0 bases, J lost 10 bases, and 13 bases lay in between. This CDR3 spans 13 amino acids. The germline V gene encodes CDR1 SGDLS and CDR2 YYNGEE. CDR3 amino acids: CASSVDQDSTYTF. The CDR3 region has the DNA TGTGCCAGCAGCGTAGACCAGGACTCGACCTACACCTTC. Supplemented by reference TRBV9 and TRBJ1-2, the full variable domain reads DSGVTQTPKHLITATGQRVTLRCSPRSGDLSVYWYQQSLDQGLQFLIQYYNGEERAKGNILERFSAQQFPDLHSELNLSSLELGDSALYFCASSVDQDSTYTFGSGTRLTVV.

This clone has a handful of counts. The chain combines TRBV7-2 with TRBJ1-5; D might be TRBD1 (6 bases). The V gene lost 3 bases and the J gene lost 3 bases, with 9 bases spanning the gap. The CDR3 is made up of 14 amino acids. From germline, CDR1 is SGHTA and CDR2 FQGNSA. The CDR3 sequence is CASSFRQVNQPQHF. The DNA of the CDR3 is TGTGCCAGCAGCTTCCGACAGGTCAATCAGCCCCAGCATTTT.

The J gene is TRBJ2-1, the V gene TRBV19; 14 nucleotides align to TRBD2. The CDR3 consists of 16 residues. J gave up 7 bases and V 5 bases, and 7 bases lay outside the gene matches. The germline gives CDR1 LNHDA, CDR2 SQIVND (reference sequence). Here the CDR3 DNA reads TGTGCCAGTAGTGGACTAGCGGGGGGACGTACAAATGAGCAGTTCTTC. It specifies CASSGLAGGRTNEQFF. The full variable domain, its missing parts supplied by reference TRBV19 and TRBJ2-1, is DGGITQSPKYLFRKEGQNVTLSCEQNLNHDAMYWYRQDPGQGLRLIYYSQIVNDFQKGDIAEGYSVSREKKESFPLTVTSAQKNPTAFYLCASSGLAGGRTNEQFFGPGTRLTVL.

This clone was seen a few times. The J gene is TRBJ2-3, the V gene TRBV5-1; weak D call: TRBD2 (5 bases). This CDR3 is 15 amino acids long. Trimming cost V 2 bases and J 0 bases, with 10 bases left between them. CDR1 and CDR2 (germline): SGHRS, YFSETQ. The CDR3 DNA is TGCGCCAGCAGCTTCGAAGGCGGGAGCACAGATACGCAGTATTTT. Residues: CASSFEGGSTDTQYF.

This clone was seen more than once but under ten times. V is TRBV2 and J is TRBJ1-1, with D unclear. V lost 4 bases and J 0 bases, leaving 18 bases between the germline ends. This CDR3 comprises 17 residues. Germline V gives CDR1 SNHLY, CDR2 FYNNEI. Here the CDR3 DNA reads TGTGCCAGCAGTGGTCGCGGTCGGTTTCGGGTGAACACTGAAGCTTTCTTT. Translation gives CASSGRGRFRVNTEAFF.

The J gene is TRBJ2-7, the V gene TRBV7-3, with D possibly TRBD2 on 5 matching bases. Per the germline V gene, CDR1 is SGHTA and CDR2 is FQGTGA. The CDR3 is 15 amino acids. V was shortened by 2 bases and J by 0 bases, with 11 bases between the two germline ends. CDR3 nucleotide sequence: TGTGCCAGCAGCTTATTGAGCGGCGACTCCTACGAGCAGTACTTC. This gives the protein CASSLLSGDSYEQYF.

In this sample, this clone turned up a few times. This chain uses TRBV4-1 with TRBJ2-7; D is ambiguous. The CDR3 has 14 residues. Germline V gene data show CDR1 as MGHRA and CDR2 as YSYEKL. Trimming stripped 4 bases from V and 9 bases from J, with 19 bases between. The CDR3 loop reads CASSPPDPGLGQYF. CDR3 DNA: TGCGCCAGCAGCCCGCCGGATCCAGGTTTGGGGCAGTACTTC.

The chain carries TRBV24-1 and TRBJ2-1; 12 positions match TRBD2. After removal of 5 bases from V and 0 bases from J, the junction contained 13 bases not matched to a gene. The CDR3 is made up of 20 amino acids. The germline V gene encodes CDR1 KGHDR and CDR2 SFDVKD. CDR3 region: CATSGRTSGGPRSSYNEQFF. CDR3 nucleotide sequence: TGTGCCACCAGTGGCCGTACTAGCGGGGGGCCCCGGAGCTCCTACAATGAGCAGTTCTTC.

The rearrangement links TRBV27 to TRBJ1-1; TRBD1 might be the D (5 bases). The CDR3 extends over 14 amino acids. In germline, CDR1 is MNHEY, CDR2 SMNVEV (reference sequence). The V end lost 5 bases, the J end lost 6 bases, and 16 bases lay between the germline ends. The CDR3 nucleotides are TGTGCCAGCAGTCTACTGGGGGGAAGAGCTGAAGCTTTCTTT. This translates into CASSLLGGRAEAFF.

This clone occurred many times. The chain uses TRBV5-3 and TRBJ1-2, with a possible D match to TRBD1 (6 bases). TRBV5-3 is labeled an ORF, and its function is uncertain. V gave up 2 bases and J gave up 6 bases, with 14 bases separating them. The length of the CDR3 is 14 residues. CDR3 coding DNA: TGTGCCAGAAGCTTACTAAACAGGGCGGATGGCTACACCTTC. Its protein is CARSLLNRADGYTF.

The J gene is TRBJ1-1, the V gene TRBV5-4; D call uncertain. CDR3 length: 15 residues. In germline, CDR1 is SGHNT, CDR2 YYREEE (reference sequence). Trimming took 4 bases from V and 0 from J, leaving 13 bases between them. The CDR3 reads CASSRPGSMNTEAFF. CDR3 in DNA: TGTGCCAGCAGCCGGCCGGGTAGCATGAACACTGAAGCTTTCTTT.

The rearrangement joins TRBV11-3 to TRBJ2-1; possible D gene TRBD2, 5 bases. The CDR3 runs to 20 residues. The V end lost 5 bases, the J end lost 0 bases, and 26 bases lay between the germline ends. Germline loops: CDR1 SGHNT, CDR2 YENEEA. In DNA, the CDR3 is TGTGCCAGCAGCCCCCCCCGTGGCGGGCGTGTCGATCGCTCCTACAATGAGCAGTTCTTC. It yields the protein CASSPPRGGRVDRSYNEQFF.

This clone was detected only once. V gene TRBV6-5 combines with J gene TRBJ2-3, with 7 bases that match TRBD2. This CDR3 spans 15 amino acids. V dropped 5 bases and J dropped 4; count of bases not matched to a gene: 9. Germline CDR1 is MNHEY and CDR2 is SVGAGI. The CDR3 region has the DNA TGTGCCAGCAGTCGGAGGTGGGGGGGTGCAGATACGCAGTATTTT. This encodes CASSRRWGGADTQYF.

The chain employs TRBV30 and TRBJ1-1; D remains ambiguous. This CDR3 spans 11 amino acids. The germline V gene encodes CDR1 GTSNPN and CDR2 SVGIG (reference sequence). V lost 2 bases to trimming and J lost 4 bases, with 5 bases between them. The CDR3 here is CAWSTGTEAFF. The CDR3 DNA reads TGTGCCTGGAGTACGGGCACTGAAGCTTTCTTT.

V gene TRBV11-2 combines with J gene TRBJ1-2; 8 bases map to TRBD1. Germline V gives CDR1 SGHAT, CDR2 FQNNGV. With V trimmed by 5 bases and J by 5 bases, 10 bases remained unmatched. This CDR3 is built from 15 residues. The CDR3 DNA sequence: TGTGCCAGCAGCCCCGGGACAGGATCGGAGTATGGCTACACCTTC. Protein: CASSPGTGSEYGYTF.

The chain employs TRBV20-1 and TRBJ1-1; maybe TRBD1 (5 bases). The CDR3 is made up of 15 amino acids. V shed 3 bases and J shed 4 bases, with 18 bases lying between them. Germline CDR1 is DFQATT and CDR2 is SNEGSKA (reference sequence). For the CDR3, the DNA is TGCAGTGCTAGTTTTGGGGCCTCTAGGGGCACTGAAGCTTTCTTT. The encoded protein is CSASFGASRGTEAFF.

The chain joins TRBV20-1 to TRBJ1-2, with D possibly matching TRBD1 (5 bases). The CDR3 length is 11 residues. Germline loops: CDR1 DFQATT, CDR2 SNEGSKA (reference sequence). The V end was cut by 6 bases, the J end by 8 bases, with 13 bases between. The CDR3 loop is CSAKSGGGYTF. In DNA, the CDR3 is TGCAGTGCCAAGTCGGGGGGAGGCTACACCTTC.

V usage is TRBV5-4 and J usage is TRBJ1-2; 8 nucleotides agree with TRBD1. The CDR3 contains 16 residues. Germline CDR1 reads SGHNT; CDR2 reads YYREEE (reference sequence). Trimming at V came to 0 bases and at J to 8 bases, leaving 12 bases not matched to a gene. The CDR3 here is CASSLGRGQGVWGYTF. DNA of the CDR3: TGTGCCAGCAGCTTGGGGCGCGGACAGGGAGTTTGGGGCTACACCTTC.